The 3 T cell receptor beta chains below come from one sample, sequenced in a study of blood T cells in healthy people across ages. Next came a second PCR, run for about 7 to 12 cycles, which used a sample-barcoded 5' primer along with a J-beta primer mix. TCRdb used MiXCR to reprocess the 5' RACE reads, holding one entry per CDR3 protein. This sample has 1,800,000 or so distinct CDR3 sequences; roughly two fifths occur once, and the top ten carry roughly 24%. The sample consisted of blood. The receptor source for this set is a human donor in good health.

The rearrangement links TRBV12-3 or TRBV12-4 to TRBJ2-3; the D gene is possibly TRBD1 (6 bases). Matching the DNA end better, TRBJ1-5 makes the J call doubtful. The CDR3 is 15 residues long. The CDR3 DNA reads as TGTGCCAGCAGTCAGACAGGTCTTAGCACAGATACGCAGCATTTT. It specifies CASSQTGLSTDTQHF.

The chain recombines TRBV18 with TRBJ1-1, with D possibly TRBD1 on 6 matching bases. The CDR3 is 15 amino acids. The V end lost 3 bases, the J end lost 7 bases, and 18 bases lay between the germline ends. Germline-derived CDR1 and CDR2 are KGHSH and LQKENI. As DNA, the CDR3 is TGTGCCAGCTCACCGGCCGCGGGGGCGCAGATTGAAGCTTTCTTT. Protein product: CASSPAAGAQIEAFF.

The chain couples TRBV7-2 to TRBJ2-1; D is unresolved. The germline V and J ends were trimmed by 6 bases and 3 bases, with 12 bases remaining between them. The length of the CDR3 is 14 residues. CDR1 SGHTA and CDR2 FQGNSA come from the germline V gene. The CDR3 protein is CASRGWENYNEQFF. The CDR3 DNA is TGTGCCAGCAGGGGCTGGGAAAACTACAATGAGCAGTTCTTC.